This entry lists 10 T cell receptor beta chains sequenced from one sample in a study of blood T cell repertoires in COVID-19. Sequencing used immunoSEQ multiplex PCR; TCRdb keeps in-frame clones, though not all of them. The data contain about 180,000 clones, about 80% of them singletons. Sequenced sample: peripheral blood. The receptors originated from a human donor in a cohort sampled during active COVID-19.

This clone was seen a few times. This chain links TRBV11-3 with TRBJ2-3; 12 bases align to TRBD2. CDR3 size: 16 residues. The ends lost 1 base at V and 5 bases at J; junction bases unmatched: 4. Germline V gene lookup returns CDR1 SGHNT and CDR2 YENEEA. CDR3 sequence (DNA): TGTGCCAGCAGCTTAGGACTAGCGGGAGAAGGAGATACGCAGTATTTT. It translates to CASSLGLAGEGDTQYF. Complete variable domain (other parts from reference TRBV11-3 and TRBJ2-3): EAGVVQSPRYKIIEKKQPVAFWCNPISGHNTLYWYLQNLGQGPELLIRYENEEAVDDSQLPKDRFSAERLKGVDSTLKIQPAELGDSAVYLCASSLGLAGEGDTQYFGPGTRLTVL.

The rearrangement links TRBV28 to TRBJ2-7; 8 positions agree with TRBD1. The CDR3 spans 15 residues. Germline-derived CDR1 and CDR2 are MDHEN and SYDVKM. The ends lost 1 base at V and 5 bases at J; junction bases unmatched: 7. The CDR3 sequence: CASSLLRTGPNEQYF. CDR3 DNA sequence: TGTGCCAGCAGTTTATTACGGACAGGGCCGAACGAGCAGTACTTC.

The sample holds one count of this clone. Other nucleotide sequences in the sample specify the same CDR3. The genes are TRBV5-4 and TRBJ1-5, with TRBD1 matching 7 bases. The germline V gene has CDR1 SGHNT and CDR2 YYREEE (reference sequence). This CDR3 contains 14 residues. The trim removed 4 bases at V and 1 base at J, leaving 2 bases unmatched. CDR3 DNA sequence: TGTGCCAGCAGCCGACAGGGAAGCAATCAGCCCCAGCATTTT. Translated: CASSRQGSNQPQHF.

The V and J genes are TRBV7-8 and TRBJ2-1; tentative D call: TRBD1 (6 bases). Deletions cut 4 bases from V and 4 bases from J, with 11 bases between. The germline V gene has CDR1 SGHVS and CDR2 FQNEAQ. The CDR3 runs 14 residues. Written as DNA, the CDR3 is TGTGCCAGCAGCTCGCGAGGGGGATACAATGAGCAGTTCTTC. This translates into CASSSRGGYNEQFF.

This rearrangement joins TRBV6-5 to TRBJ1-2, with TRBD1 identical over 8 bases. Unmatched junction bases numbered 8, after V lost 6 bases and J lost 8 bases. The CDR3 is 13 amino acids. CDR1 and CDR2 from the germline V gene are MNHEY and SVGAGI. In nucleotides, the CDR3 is TGTGCCAGCAGAATAGACAGGGGAAGAGGCTACACCTTC. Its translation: CASRIDRGRGYTF.

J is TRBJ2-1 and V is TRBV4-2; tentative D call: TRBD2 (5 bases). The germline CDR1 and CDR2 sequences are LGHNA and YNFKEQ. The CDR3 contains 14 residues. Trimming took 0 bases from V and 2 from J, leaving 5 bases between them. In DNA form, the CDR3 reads TGTGCCAGCAGCCAAGACGGGACCTACAATGAGCAGTTCTTC. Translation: CASSQDGTYNEQFF.

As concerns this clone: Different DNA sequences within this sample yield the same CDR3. CDR3 protein: CASSYVRTGGSYGYTF. CDR3 DNA sequence: TGTGCCAGCAGTTACGTACGGACAGGGGGATCCTATGGCTACACCTTC. The chain links TRBV6-5 to TRBJ1-2; 10 bases are shared with TRBD1. This CDR3 is built from 16 residues. J lost 4 bases, V lost 2 bases, and 7 bases had no gene match. Germline CDR1 MNHEY, CDR2 SVGAGI.

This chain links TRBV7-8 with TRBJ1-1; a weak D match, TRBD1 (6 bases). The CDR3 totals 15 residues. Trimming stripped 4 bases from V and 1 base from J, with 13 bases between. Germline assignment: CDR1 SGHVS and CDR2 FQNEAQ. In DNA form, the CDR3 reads TGTGCCAGCAGCTCCCGGGACACGGGGAACACTGAAGCTTTCTTT. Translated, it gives CASSSRDTGNTEAFF.

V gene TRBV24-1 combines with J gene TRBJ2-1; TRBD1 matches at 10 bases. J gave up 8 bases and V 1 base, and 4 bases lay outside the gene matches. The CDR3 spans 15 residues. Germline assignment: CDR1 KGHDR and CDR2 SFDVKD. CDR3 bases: TGTGCCACCAGTGATTTCGGACAGGGGGGCGATGAGCAGTTCTTC. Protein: CATSDFGQGGDEQFF.

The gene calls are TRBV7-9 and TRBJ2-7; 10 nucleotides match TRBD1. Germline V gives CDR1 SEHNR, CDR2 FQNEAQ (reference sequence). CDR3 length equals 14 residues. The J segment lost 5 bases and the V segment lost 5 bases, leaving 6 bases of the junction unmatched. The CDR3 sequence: CASSAGTGADEQYF. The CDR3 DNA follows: TGTGCCAGCAGCGCCGGGACAGGGGCGGACGAGCAGTACTTC. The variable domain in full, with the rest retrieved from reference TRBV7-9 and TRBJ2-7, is DTGVSQNPRHKITKRGQNVTFRCDPISEHNRLYWYRQTLGQGPEFLTYFQNEAQLEKSRLLSDRFSAERPKGSFSTLEIQRTEQGDSAMYLCASSAGTGADEQYFGPGTRLTVT.